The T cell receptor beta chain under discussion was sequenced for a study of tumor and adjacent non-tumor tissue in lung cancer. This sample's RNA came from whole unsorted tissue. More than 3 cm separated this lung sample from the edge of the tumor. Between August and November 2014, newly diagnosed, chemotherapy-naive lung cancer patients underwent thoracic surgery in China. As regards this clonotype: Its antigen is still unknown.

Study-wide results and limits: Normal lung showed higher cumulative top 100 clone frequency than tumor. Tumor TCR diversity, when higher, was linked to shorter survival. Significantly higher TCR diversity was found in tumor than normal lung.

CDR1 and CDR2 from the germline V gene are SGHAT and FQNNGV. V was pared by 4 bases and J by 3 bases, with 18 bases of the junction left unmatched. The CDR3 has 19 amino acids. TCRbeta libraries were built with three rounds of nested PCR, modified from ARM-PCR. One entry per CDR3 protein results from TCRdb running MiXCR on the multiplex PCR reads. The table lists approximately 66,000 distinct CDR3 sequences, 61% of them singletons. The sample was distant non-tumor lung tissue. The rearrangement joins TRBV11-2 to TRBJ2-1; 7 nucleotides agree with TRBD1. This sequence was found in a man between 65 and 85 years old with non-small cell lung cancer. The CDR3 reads CASSSVGIITTGVYNEQFF. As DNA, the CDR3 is TGTGCCAGCAGCTCAGTTGGGATTATTACCACAGGGGTCTACAATGAGCAGTTCTTC. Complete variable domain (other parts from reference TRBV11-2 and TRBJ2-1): EAGVAQSPRYKIIEKRQSVAFWCNPISGHATLYWYQQILGQGPKLLIQFQNNGVVDDSQLPKDRFSAERLKGVDSTLKIQPAKLEDSAVYLCASSSVGIITTGVYNEQFFGPGTRLTVL.